This T cell receptor beta chain was captured in a study of shared clonotypes between healthy human individuals. Study-wide results and limits: Estimated clonotype richness was generally higher in naive than memory subsets. Naive CD4 clonotypes were shared across a handful of donors at roughly 5%. Exclusively blood specimens were collected; tissue repertoires likely differ.

CDR1 is MNHEY, CDR2 SMNVEV, per germline (reference sequence). J lost 14 bases, V lost 2 bases, and 15 bases had no gene match. This CDR3 is 15 amino acids long. In the naive CD8 group, cells lacked CD45RO and were positively selected for CCR7, so terminally differentiated effector memory CD45RA+ cells were left out. Generated by immunoSEQ multiplex PCR, the TCRdb table keeps only in-frame clones and is missing some. The sample yields about 2.2 million clones, 93% seen once. Details on this clone: Its antigen is currently unknown.

The material sequenced was naive CD8+ T cells from PBMCs. The clonotype was recovered from a man younger than 35 in good health. Some clones in this sample may be carry-over from other donors' samples. The chain employs TRBV27 and TRBJ1-5; 7 bases are shared with TRBD1. CDR3 residues: CASSLKGRGANQKHF. The CDR3, as DNA: TGTGCCAGCAGTTTAAAGGGCAGGGGGGCGAATCAGAAGCATTTT.